These T cell receptor beta chains were read from a single sample in a study of tumor and adjacent non-tumor tissue in lung cancer. Each CDR3 protein is one row after TCRdb ran MiXCR on the multiplex PCR reads. The table records 60,000 to 85,000 distinct CDR3 sequences, less than 85% of them present only once. The sequenced material came from distant non-tumor lung tissue. These receptors all come from a man in his sixties or seventies with non-small cell lung cancer. CDR3s include the opening cysteine and the closing phenylalanine or tryptophan. D genes are given only for firm matches. The listing skips clone size in some rows; elsewhere it reads once, few, many or a size class.

d_call j_call clone_size v_call cdr3_nt cdr3_aa
- TRBJ2-3 - TRBV29-1 TGCAACTTACTCCCATATGTGATAGTGGGGGACACAGATACGCAGTATTTT CNLLPYVIVGDTDTQYF
TRBD1 TRBJ1-5 - TRBV6-5 TGTGCCAGCAGTCCCGGCGGAGGGGGACAGTTTAATCAGCCCCACCATTTT CASSPGGGGQFNQPHHF
- TRBJ1-1 - TRBV6-6 TGTGCCGCAGACCTCACAGGGTGGGACTCTGCAGCTTTCTTC CAADLTGWDSAAFF
- TRBJ2-2 - TRBV4-1 TGCGCCAGCAGCCAAGTTTTATTTTGGGCGGGGTCAGTCACAGGGGAGCTGTTTTTT CASSQVLFWAGSVTGELFF
- TRBJ2-2 - TRBV5-5 TGTGCCAGCAGCATTACATGGGGAATCACCGGGGAGCTGTTGTTT CASSITWGITGELLF
- TRBJ1-6 many TRBV6-6 TGTGCCAGCAGTTCTTCACTCTCGGACAGAATTAATTCACCCCTCCACTTT CASSSSLSDRINSPLHF
- TRBJ2-3 - TRBV6-2/TRBV6-3 TGTACCATCGGCGCGGATACGCAATATTTT CTIGADTQYF
- TRBJ2-1 - TRBV4-3 TGCGCCAGCAGCCAAGAGACTGGACTACCCTACAATGAGCAGTTCTTC CASSQETGLPYNEQFF
- TRBJ2-3 - TRBV29-1 TGCAGCATACTCCCATATGTGACATGGGGGGACGCAGATACGCAGTATTTT CSILPYVTWGDADTQYF
TRBD1 TRBJ2-3 - TRBV29-1 TGCATCTTAATCCCATATGTGACAGGGGGGGACACAGATACGCAATATTTT CILIPYVTGGDTDTQYF
- TRBJ2-1 - TRBV6-2/TRBV6-3 TGTGACAGCAGCAGAGGACAGTCATACAATGAGCAGTTCTTC CDSSRGQSYNEQFF
- TRBJ1-2 - TRBV12-3/TRBV12-4 TGTGACAGCACCATTACACGGCGTGGATACACCTTC CDSTITRRGYTF
TRBD2 TRBJ2-2 - TRBV29-1 TGCAGCGTTGTCACTAGCGAGGCCCCCTGGGAGCTGTTTTTT CSVVTSEAPWELFF
- TRBJ1-1 - TRBV30 TGTGCCTGTATGGATGGGATGAACACTGAAGCTTTCTTT CACMDGMNTEAFF
- TRBJ1-4 - TRBV6-1 TGTGCCAGCAGTTACTCGGGAAATAATGAAAAACTGTGTTTT CASSYSGNNEKLCF
- TRBJ1-1 - TRBV6-2/TRBV6-3 TGCGCCAGCAGATACTCACCCAGCAGGGCTGAAGCTTTCTTT CASRYSPSRAEAFF
TRBD1 TRBJ1-1 - TRBV11-3 TGTGCCAGAAGCTGCCGGGACAGAACCCTGAACACTGGAGCTTCCTTT CARSCRDRTLNTGASF
- TRBJ2-1 - TRBV6-2/TRBV6-3 TGTGCCAGCAGTTGGCGGCAAGAGAATGAGGAGTTCTTC CASSWRQENEEFF
- TRBJ2-5 - TRBV12-3/TRBV12-4 TGTGCCAGCAGTCATCCGGGCCCTCGAGAGACCCAGTACTTC CASSHPGPRETQYF
- TRBJ2-2 - TRBV4-1 TGCGCCAGCAGCCTCGGACAGGGAGGGACCGGGGAGCTGCTTTTC CASSLGQGGTGELLF
- TRBJ2-7 - TRBV12-5 TGTGCTAGTGGCCCGAACCAGGAGGAGCAGTACTTC CASGPNQEEQYF
TRBD1 TRBJ2-7 once TRBV11-2 TGTGCCAGCAGCTCACATCAGGGGGCCCCCTATGAGCTGTACTTC CASSSHQGAPYELYF
- TRBJ1-2 - TRBV29-1 TGCAGCATTCTCCAGACGGGGGTCTATGGCTACACCTTC CSILQTGVYGYTF